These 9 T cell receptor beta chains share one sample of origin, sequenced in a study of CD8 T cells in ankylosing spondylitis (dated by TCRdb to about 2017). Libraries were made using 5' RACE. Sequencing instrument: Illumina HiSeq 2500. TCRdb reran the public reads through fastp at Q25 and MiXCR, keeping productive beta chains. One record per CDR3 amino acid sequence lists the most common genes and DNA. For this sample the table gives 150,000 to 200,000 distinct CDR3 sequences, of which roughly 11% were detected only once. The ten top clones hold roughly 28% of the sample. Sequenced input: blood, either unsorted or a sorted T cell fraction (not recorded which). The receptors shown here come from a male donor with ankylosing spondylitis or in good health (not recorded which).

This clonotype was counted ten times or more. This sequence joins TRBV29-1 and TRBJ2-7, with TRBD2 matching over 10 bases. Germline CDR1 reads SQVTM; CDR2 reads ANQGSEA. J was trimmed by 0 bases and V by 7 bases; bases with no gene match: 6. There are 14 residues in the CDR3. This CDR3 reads CSASTSGASYEQYF. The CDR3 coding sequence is TGCAGCGCTAGTACTAGCGGGGCCTCCTACGAGCAGTACTTC.

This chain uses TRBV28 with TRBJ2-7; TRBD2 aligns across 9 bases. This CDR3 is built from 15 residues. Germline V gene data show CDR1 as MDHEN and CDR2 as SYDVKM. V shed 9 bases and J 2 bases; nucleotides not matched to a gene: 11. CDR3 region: CARSPGLAGTYEQYF. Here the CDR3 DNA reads TGTGCCAGGAGCCCTGGGCTAGCGGGAACCTACGAGCAGTACTTC.

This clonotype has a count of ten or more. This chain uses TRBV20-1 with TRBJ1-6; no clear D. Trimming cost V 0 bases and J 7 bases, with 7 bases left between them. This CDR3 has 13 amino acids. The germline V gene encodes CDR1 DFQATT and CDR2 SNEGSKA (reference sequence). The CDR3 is CSARDPGNSPLHF. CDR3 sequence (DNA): TGCAGTGCTAGAGATCCCGGGAATTCACCCCTCCACTTT.

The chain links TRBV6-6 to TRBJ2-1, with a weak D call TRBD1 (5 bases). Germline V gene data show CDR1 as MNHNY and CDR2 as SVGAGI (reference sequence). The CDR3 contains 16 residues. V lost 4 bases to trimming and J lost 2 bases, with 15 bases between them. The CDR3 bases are TGTGCCAGCAGTTGGGGCTTAGAGTATGCCTACAATGAGCAGTTCTTC. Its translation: CASSWGLEYAYNEQFF.

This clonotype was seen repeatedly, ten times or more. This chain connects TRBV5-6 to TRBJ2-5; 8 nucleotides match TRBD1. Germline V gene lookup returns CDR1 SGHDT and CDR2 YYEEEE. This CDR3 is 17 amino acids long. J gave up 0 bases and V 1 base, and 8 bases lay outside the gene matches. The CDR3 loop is CASSLNPRQGYQETQYF. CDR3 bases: TGTGCCAGCAGCTTGAACCCTCGACAGGGGTACCAAGAGACCCAGTACTTC.

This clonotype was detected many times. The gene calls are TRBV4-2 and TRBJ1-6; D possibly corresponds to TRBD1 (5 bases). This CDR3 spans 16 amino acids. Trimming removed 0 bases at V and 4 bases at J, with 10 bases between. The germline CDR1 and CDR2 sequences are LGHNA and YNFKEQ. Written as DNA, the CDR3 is TGTGCCAGCAGCCAAGACAGGGCGGGATATAATTCACCCCTCCACTTT. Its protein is CASSQDRAGYNSPLHF.

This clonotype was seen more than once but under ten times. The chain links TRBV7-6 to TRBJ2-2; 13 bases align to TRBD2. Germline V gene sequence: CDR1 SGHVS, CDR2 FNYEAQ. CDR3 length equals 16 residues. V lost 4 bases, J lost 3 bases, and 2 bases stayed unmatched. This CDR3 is CASSSGLAGDTGELFF. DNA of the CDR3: TGTGCCAGCAGCTCCGGACTAGCGGGAGACACCGGGGAGCTGTTTTTT.

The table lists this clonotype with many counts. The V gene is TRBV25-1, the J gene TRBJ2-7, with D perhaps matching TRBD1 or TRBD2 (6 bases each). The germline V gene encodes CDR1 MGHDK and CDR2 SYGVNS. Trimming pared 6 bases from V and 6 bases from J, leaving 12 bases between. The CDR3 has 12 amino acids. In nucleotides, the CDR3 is TGTGCCAGCAGCCACGGGGGCGCCGAGCAGTACTTC. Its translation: CASSHGGAEQYF.

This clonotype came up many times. CDR3 sequence reads: CASSLGSGGGDEQYF. Here the CDR3 DNA reads TGCGCCAGCAGCTTGGGTTCAGGGGGCGGCGACGAGCAGTACTTC. The chain employs TRBV5-1 and TRBJ2-7; TRBD1 aligns across 8 bases. Germline values: CDR1 SGHRS, CDR2 YFSETQ. The length of the CDR3 is 15 residues. V lost 0 bases, J lost 5 bases, and 7 bases stayed unmatched.